The 15 T cell receptor beta chains reported below all come from one sample, sequenced in a study of healthy donors' naive CD4 and CD8 T cells. A linear amplification protocol produced the TCR libraries from 450 to 500 ng of total RNA. TCRdb itself ran the reads through MiXCR, one entry per CDR3 protein. The table includes roughly 200,000 distinct CDR3 sequences, 65% to 75% detected once. Sequenced sample: naive CD4+ and CD8+ T cells sorted from blood, pooled from several donors. The receptors shown here come from a pool of human donors in good health; the sample pools cells from several healthy donors.

The chain links TRBV29-1 to TRBJ2-7, with D possibly matching TRBD2 (6 bases). The V and J ends lost 3 bases and 6 bases respectively, with 12 bases between them. CDR1 SQVTM and CDR2 ANQGSEA come from the germline V gene. The CDR3 consists of 12 residues. CDR3 DNA sequence: TGCAGCGTTGAGATTGTGGGGGGCGAGCAGTACTTC. Amino acid sequence: CSVEIVGGEQYF.

The rearrangement joins TRBV18 to TRBJ1-5, with 7 bases aligning to TRBD1. In germline, CDR1 is KGHSH, CDR2 LQKENI. The CDR3 contains 16 residues. Trimming cost V 3 bases and J 2 bases; bases outside gene matches: 7. CDR3 protein: CASSPTTGRRNQPQHF. DNA of the CDR3: TGTGCCAGCTCACCCACGACAGGGAGGCGCAATCAGCCCCAGCATTTT. Combining the CDR3 with reference TRBV18 and TRBJ1-5 gives the whole variable domain NAGVMQNPRHLVRRRGQEARLRCSPMKGHSHVYWYRQLPEEGLKFMVYLQKENIIDESGMPKERFSAEFPKEGPSILRIQQVVRGDSAAYFCASSPTTGRRNQPQHFGDGTRLSIL.

The chain couples TRBV27 to TRBJ2-2; D is unresolved. In germline, CDR1 is MNHEY, CDR2 SMNVEV (reference sequence). The ends were cut back, 5 bases at V and 5 bases at J, with 18 bases in the middle. This CDR3 has 16 amino acids. The CDR3 DNA is TGTGCCAGCAGTCGCGCACCCGTCCGTCCAACCGGGGAGCTGTTTTTT. The encoded protein is CASSRAPVRPTGELFF.

With regard to this clonotype: An end of the junction differs from the germline gene, which may be a read error. The chain joins TRBV5-1 to TRBJ1-1; no firm D call. Germline V gene sequence: CDR1 SGHRS, CDR2 YFSETQ. The CDR3 totals 15 residues. Here the CDR3 DNA reads TGCGCCGGCAGCTCTCACCCTCGGATGAACACTGAAGCTTTCTTT. Residues: CAGSSHPRMNTEAFF. Drawing the rest from reference TRBV5-1 and TRBJ1-1, the complete variable domain is KAGVTQTPRYLIKTRGQQVTLSCSPISGHRSVSWYQQTPGQGLQFLFEYFSETQRNKGNFPGRFSGRQFSNSRSEMNVSTLELGDSALYLCAGSSHPRMNTEAFFGQGTRLTVV.

J is TRBJ2-5 and V is TRBV20-1, with D uncertain. The V end lost 4 bases, the J end lost 1 base, and 7 bases lay between the germline ends. Germline assignment: CDR1 DFQATT and CDR2 SNEGSKA (reference sequence). The CDR3 has 12 amino acids. CDR3 DNA sequence: TGCAGTGCTAAGGCGGCCCAAGAGACCCAGTACTTC. It is translated as CSAKAAQETQYF.

CDR3 nucleotide sequence: TGTGCCTGGAGTCCCTCGGGAAGGGGCGAGCAGTACTTC. The encoded protein is CAWSPSGRGEQYF. The chain carries TRBV30 and TRBJ2-7; D is tentatively TRBD1 or TRBD2 (5 bases each). The germline gives CDR1 GTSNPN, CDR2 SVGIG (reference sequence). The germline V and J ends were trimmed by 2 bases and 6 bases, with 14 bases remaining between them. The CDR3 has 13 residues.

V usage is TRBV27 and J usage is TRBJ2-1, with D unresolved. The CDR3 runs 16 residues. Germline CDR1 is MNHEY and CDR2 is SMNVEV (reference sequence). V was shortened by 6 bases and J by 6 bases, with 21 bases between the two germline ends. The CDR3: CASSSSVGKASNEQFF. In DNA, the CDR3 is TGTGCCAGCAGCTCCTCGGTAGGGAAGGCTTCCAATGAGCAGTTCTTC.

The V gene is TRBV19, the J gene TRBJ1-1; D unresolved. V was pared by 1 base and J by 5 bases, with 8 bases between. Germline values: CDR1 LNHDA, CDR2 SQIVND (reference sequence). This CDR3 is 13 amino acids long. CDR3 sequence reads: CASSIGARTEAFF. The CDR3 DNA is TGTGCCAGTAGTATAGGTGCGAGAACTGAAGCTTTCTTT.

The chain has TRBV5-4 and TRBJ2-7; a weak D match, TRBD1 (5 bases). Germline V gives CDR1 SGHNT, CDR2 YYREEE (reference sequence). V gave up 0 bases and J gave up 0 bases, with 10 bases separating them. The CDR3 loop spans 15 amino acids. Here the CDR3 DNA reads TGTGCCAGCAGCTTGGGATCGCAGGGCTCCTACGAGCAGTACTTC. Protein sequence: CASSLGSQGSYEQYF.

V usage is TRBV19 and J usage is TRBJ2-3; D might be TRBD2 (6 bases). Germline assignment: CDR1 LNHDA and CDR2 SQIVND (reference sequence). The CDR3 spans 14 residues. Trimming took 3 bases from V and 3 from J, leaving 10 bases between them. The CDR3 loop reads CASSMGLATDTQYF. CDR3 bases: TGTGCCAGTAGTATGGGACTTGCGACAGATACGCAGTATTTT. The complete variable domain, with remaining parts taken from reference TRBV19 and TRBJ2-3, reads DGGITQSPKYLFRKEGQNVTLSCEQNLNHDAMYWYRQDPGQGLRLIYYSQIVNDFQKGDIAEGYSVSREKKESFPLTVTSAQKNPTAFYLCASSMGLATDTQYFGPGTRLTVL.

The V call is TRBV2, the J call TRBJ1-1; a weak D match, TRBD1 (5 bases). Germline V gene data show CDR1 as SNHLY and CDR2 as FYNNEI. The CDR3 is 14 amino acids. V was trimmed by 5 bases and J by 3 bases, leaving 13 bases between them. The CDR3 DNA reads as TGTGCCAGCAGTCCTCTTGGGGGTGACACTGAAGCTTTCTTT. This sequence encodes CASSPLGGDTEAFF. The entire variable domain, with the rest obtained from reference TRBV2 and TRBJ1-1, is as follows: EPEVTQTPSHQVTQMGQEVILRCVPISNHLYFYWYRQILGQKVEFLVSFYNNEISEKSEIFDDQFSVERPDGSNFTLKIRSTKLEDSAMYFCASSPLGGDTEAFFGQGTRLTVV.

V is TRBV6-5 and J is TRBJ1-1, with D tentatively TRBD1 (5 bases). V lost 0 bases, J lost 3 bases, and 8 bases lay in between. CDR1 MNHEY and CDR2 SVGAGI come from the germline V gene. The CDR3 covers 14 residues. CDR3 sequence: CASSYSLGDTEAFF. For the CDR3, the DNA is TGTGCCAGCAGTTACTCGCTGGGGGACACTGAAGCTTTCTTT.

This chain connects TRBV6-2 or TRBV6-3 to TRBJ2-7, with 8 bases aligning to TRBD1. CDR1 and CDR2 from the germline V gene are MNHEY and SVGEGT. CDR3 length equals 17 residues. V trimming: 6 bases; J trimming: 1 base; junction bases outside the gene matches: 14. In nucleotides, the CDR3 is TGTGCCAGCAGCCTCCTCCGGGACAGGCCATGGTCCTACGAGCAGTACGTC. Translating it yields CASSLLRDRPWSYEQYV.

V is TRBV12-3 or TRBV12-4 and J is TRBJ2-6, with 9 bases that match TRBD2. This CDR3 spans 17 amino acids. Trimming took 8 bases from V and 0 from J; bases not matched to a gene: 8. CDR3 nucleotide sequence: TGTGCCAGCGGGGCTAGCGGGGTTAGCTCTGGGGCCAACGTCCTGACTTTC. Encoded protein: CASGASGVSSGANVLTF.

A few counts support this clonotype. The chain is built from TRBV29-1 and TRBJ1-2, with a tentative D call TRBD1 (5 bases). V gave up 0 bases and J gave up 5 bases, with 16 bases separating them. From germline, CDR1 is SQVTM and CDR2 ANQGSEA. The CDR3 is made up of 15 amino acids. The DNA for the CDR3 is TGCAGCGTTGAAGATGTTAGTGAGGGGTGGTATGGCTACACCTTC. Its protein product is CSVEDVSEGWYGYTF.